This T cell receptor beta chain came from a study of response to subunit inactivated influenza vaccine. Remarks on this clonotype: Its cognate antigen is unknown.

One entry per CDR3 protein, called by TCRdb with MiXCR from the RT-PCR reads. The table has 530,000 or so distinct CDR3 sequences, around 25% seen once. Overall study results and limits: New T cells are recruited in small numbers by each seasonal influenza vaccination, according to the authors' suggestion.

The sequence came from a man aged 50 to 60 who received an inactivated influenza vaccine. The source material was CD4+ T cells sorted from PBMCs, sampled around 5 days after vaccination.

The CDR3 DNA is TGCGCCAGCAGCCCGGGACCAGCGGAAAATGGCTACACCTTC. Amino acids: CASSPGPAENGYTF. This chain joins TRBV4-1 and TRBJ1-2, with D possibly matching TRBD1 (5 bases). With 4 bases removed from V and 6 bases from J, the gap between germline ends came to 15 bases. Germline V gene data show CDR1 as MGHRA and CDR2 as YSYEKL. The CDR3 has 14 amino acids.